Shown below are 13 T cell receptor beta chains from a single sample sequenced in a study of Ad26.COV2.S vaccination and SARS-CoV-2 variants. Treatment indicated: around 19 received Ad26.COV2.S at low or high dose, single or two shots; 5 received placebo; per-sample allocation not given. Vaccine and placebo recipients were sampled on day 63 after the first injection. Assay: immunoSEQ multiplex PCR; the TCRdb copy retains only in-frame clones and omits some. Of about 350,000 clones listed, approximately 86% were seen once; the top ten hold around a tenth. The input for sequencing was peripheral blood, taken in a trial of Ad26.COV2.S vaccine versus placebo. These receptors were collected from a person aged 18-60 years who received the Ad26.COV2.S COVID-19 vaccine or a placebo.

The rearrangement links TRBV5-1 to TRBJ2-5, with 7 bases lining up with TRBD2. Germline CDR1 is SGHRS and CDR2 is YFSETQ. Losses at the gene ends were 0 bases for V and 2 bases for J; bases not matched to a gene: 4. The CDR3 spans 15 residues. The CDR3 DNA reads TGCGCCAGCAGCTTGGGGGAGGGTCGGCAAGAGACCCAGTACTTC. Its translation: CASSLGEGRQETQYF.

The V gene is TRBV10-1, the J gene TRBJ1-1; D is perhaps TRBD1 (6 bases). The germline V and J ends were trimmed by 2 bases and 0 bases, with 16 bases remaining between them. The CDR3 runs to 17 residues. Germline values: CDR1 WNHNN, CDR2 SYGVQD (reference sequence). The CDR3 is CASSEATGAVMNTEAFF. CDR3 DNA: TGCGCCAGCAGTGAGGCCACGGGGGCTGTTATGAACACTGAAGCTTTCTTT.

The chain links TRBV29-1 to TRBJ2-7; 8 positions match TRBD1. The germline CDR1 and CDR2 sequences are SQVTM and ANQGSEA. Trimming at V came to 3 bases and at J to 3 bases, leaving 7 bases not matched to a gene. This CDR3 spans 14 amino acids. The CDR3 protein is CSVDSRTGSYEQYF. In nucleotides, the CDR3 is TGCAGCGTTGACTCGAGGACAGGGAGCTACGAGCAGTACTTC.

The rearrangement links TRBV7-9 to TRBJ2-3; 8 bases line up with TRBD2. Trimming took 5 bases from V and 0 from J; bases not matched to a gene: 16. Germline CDR1 is SEHNR and CDR2 is FQNEAQ (reference sequence). The CDR3 length is 19 residues. CDR3 sequence (DNA): TGTGCCAGCAGCCGGAAATTTACGGGGGGGACCTCTAGCACAGATACGCAGTATTTT. This codes for CASSRKFTGGTSSTDTQYF.

This chain uses TRBV6-5 with TRBJ1-2; the D gene is possibly TRBD1 (5 bases). This CDR3 has 14 amino acids. Trimming removed 8 bases from V and 2 bases from J, with 15 bases in between. Germline lookup yields CDR1 MNHEY and CDR2 SVGAGI. This CDR3 reads CASEKGQHNYGYTF. DNA for the CDR3: TGTGCCAGCGAGAAAGGACAACACAACTATGGCTACACCTTC.

This chain joins TRBV14 and TRBJ1-4; 8 bases fit TRBD1. Germline V lookup: CDR1 SGHDN, CDR2 FVKESK. The CDR3 totals 14 residues. V shed 5 bases and J 8 bases; nucleotides not matched to a gene: 7. Here the CDR3 reads CASSIGTGREKLFF. CDR3 nucleotide sequence: TGTGCCAGCAGCATCGGGACAGGTAGAGAAAAACTGTTTTTT.

Only one count was recorded for this clone. The chain couples TRBV6-6 to TRBJ1-2, with TRBD1 identical over 9 bases. Germline V gene sequence: CDR1 MNHNY, CDR2 SVGAGI (reference sequence). Losses at the gene ends were 7 bases for V and 8 bases for J; bases not matched to a gene: 8. CDR3 length equals 13 residues. CDR3 nucleotide sequence: TGTGCCAGCAATATCGACAGGGGGAGCGGCTACACCTTC. Its protein is CASNIDRGSGYTF.

CDR3 sequence reads: CASDRGQEPQHF. CDR3 DNA: TGTGCCAGTGACAGGGGGCAGGAGCCCCAGCATTTT. The chain links TRBV2 to TRBJ1-5, with 10 nucleotides matching TRBD1. There are 12 residues in the CDR3. Per the germline V gene, CDR1 is SNHLY and CDR2 is FYNNEI. V trimming: 9 bases; J trimming: 8 bases; junction bases outside the gene matches: 4. Full variable domain (missing parts from reference TRBV2 and TRBJ1-5): EPEVTQTPSHQVTQMGQEVILRCVPISNHLYFYWYRQILGQKVEFLVSFYNNEISEKSEIFDDQFSVERPDGSNFTLKIRSTKLEDSAMYFCASDRGQEPQHFGDGTRLSIL.

The chain links TRBV7-8 to TRBJ2-7; no clear D. V was shortened by 1 base and J by 6 bases, with 7 bases between the two germline ends. Germline V gives CDR1 SGHVS, CDR2 FQNEAQ. The CDR3 spans 12 residues. The CDR3 DNA sequence: TGTGCCAGCAGCTTAGGGGCCTCCGAGCAGTACTTC. This encodes CASSLGASEQYF.

The rearrangement links TRBV19 to TRBJ2-1, with D hard to call. Germline V gives CDR1 LNHDA, CDR2 SQIVND (reference sequence). With 0 bases removed from V and 0 bases from J, the gap between germline ends came to 3 bases. The CDR3 has 14 amino acids. The CDR3 sequence is CASSIDHSYNEQFF. In DNA, the CDR3 is TGTGCCAGTAGTATAGATCACTCCTACAATGAGCAGTTCTTC.

This chain joins TRBV7-2 and TRBJ2-1; 14 bases are shared with TRBD2. This CDR3 contains 17 residues. Trimming removed 5 bases from V and 9 bases from J; junction bases left unmatched: 12. Germline CDR1 reads SGHTA; CDR2 reads FQGNSA. This CDR3 reads CASSLRRLAGGVSEQFF. Here the CDR3 DNA reads TGTGCCAGCAGCCTTAGACGACTAGCGGGAGGGGTCAGTGAGCAGTTCTTC.

The chain recombines TRBV27 with TRBJ2-7; 10 bases fit TRBD2. Germline V lookup: CDR1 MNHEY, CDR2 SMNVEV (reference sequence). There are 15 residues in the CDR3. Unmatched junction bases numbered 7, after V lost 6 bases and J lost 2 bases. CDR3 coding DNA: TGTGCCAGCAGCTCCCCCAGCGGGGGGGCCTACGAGCAGTACTTC. This codes for CASSSPSGGAYEQYF.

The V call is TRBV6-5, the J call TRBJ1-3; 7 bases line up with TRBD1. In germline, CDR1 is MNHEY, CDR2 SVGAGI. The CDR3 consists of 15 residues. The J segment lost 2 bases and the V segment lost 6 bases, leaving 7 bases of the junction unmatched. The CDR3 here is CASRDTGDAGNTIYF. The CDR3 nucleotides read TGTGCCAGCAGGGACACAGGGGACGCTGGAAACACCATATATTTT.